The T cell receptor beta chain described here comes from a study of CD8 T cells in Susac syndrome (dated by TCRdb to between 2017 and 2020). At the level of the whole study: Whether CD8+ T cell activation and differentiation in Susac syndrome was antigen driven was tested using repertoire sequencing.

About this clonotype: There is no known antigen for this receptor. No clone much larger than this one lies a single base away; base qualities are absent.

Peripheral blood CD8+ and CD4+ T cells from healthy donors, Susac syndrome patients and multiple sclerosis patients were profiled by high-throughput TCR beta sequencing. Healthy donors were included as age- and sex-matched controls. CD8+ TEMRA cells were enriched by FACS, while bulk CD8+ and CD4+ T cells were purified by magnetic negative isolation. Blood was drawn into EDTA tubes, processed within 24 hours, and PBMCs were isolated by density gradient centrifugation. PBMCs destined for TCR sequencing were cryopreserved in liquid nitrogen and later thawed in a 37 °C water bath. The sorted or isolated CD4+, CD8+ and CD8+ TEMRA cells had a purity of 90% or higher. Study-wide conclusions, independent of this receptor: The number of individuals in the TCR sequencing and HLA analysis was acknowledged as relatively small.

RNA was extracted using the RNeasy kit, and about 0.5 to 1 ug of the RNA was reverse transcribed with random hexamers. The immunoSEQ multiplex PCR assay, which covers 54 Vbeta and 13 Jbeta segments, was used to amplify TCR beta CDR3 regions. PCR amplification bias was corrected using a synthetic template baseline for primer optimization and computational correction. The paper's data handling went like this. Reads were annotated to V, D and J genes according to IMGT and were analyzed with immunoSEQ Analyzer, with only productive sequences retained. To calculate clonality, Shannon entropy was normalized by log2 of the number of productive unique sequences and then subtracted from one. For each patient and control, public and private clones were evaluated among the 100 most prevalent clones. Clones were defined as Susac-specific when absent from the healthy and MS cohorts, from about a thousand published viral clones and from other ImmuneACCESS disease sequences. TCRdb itself trimmed the public reads at Q25 with fastp, ran MiXCR and retained productive beta chains. Every distinct CDR3 protein forms one entry, paired with its most common genes and DNA. The V and J calls follow TCRdb's processing rather than the paper's. Across this sample there are 150,000 to 200,000 distinct CDR3 sequences, with about 94% seen only once. The ten biggest clones cover about 0.13% of the sample.

The germline V gene gives CDR1 as MNHEY and CDR2 as SVGEGT. CDR3 length: 13 amino acids, cysteine to phenylalanine. Of all the DNA, just the CDR3 is kept, 39 bases in frame from base 1. Cut back by 7 bases and 1 base, the V and J ends lie 10 bases apart. This sequence originates from a human donor in good health. Sample: CD4+ T cells from PBMCs. The chain couples TRBV6-2 or TRBV6-3 to TRBJ2-5, with no D gene named confidently. The nucleotide sequence is given as TGTGCCAGCACGAGCTGGGGCCAAGAGACCCAGTACTTC. The encoded protein is CASTSWGQETQYF.